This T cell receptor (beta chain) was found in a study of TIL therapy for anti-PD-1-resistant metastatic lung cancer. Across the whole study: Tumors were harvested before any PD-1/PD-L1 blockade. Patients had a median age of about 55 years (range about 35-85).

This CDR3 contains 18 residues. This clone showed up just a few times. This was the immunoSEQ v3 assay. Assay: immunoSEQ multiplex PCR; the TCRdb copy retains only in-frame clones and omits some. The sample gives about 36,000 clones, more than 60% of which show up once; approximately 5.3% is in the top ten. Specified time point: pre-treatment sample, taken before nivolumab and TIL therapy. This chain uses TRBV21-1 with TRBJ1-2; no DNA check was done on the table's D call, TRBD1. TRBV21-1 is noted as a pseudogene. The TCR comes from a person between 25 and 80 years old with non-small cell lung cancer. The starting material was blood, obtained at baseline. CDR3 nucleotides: TGTGCCAGCAGCAAAGAAGGTCAGGACAGGGATCACCCCTATGGCTACACCTTC. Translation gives CASSKEGQDRDHPYGYTF.